A selection of T cell receptor beta chains follows, all from one sample in a study of control samples from healthy donors and cancer patients. Generated by immunoSEQ multiplex PCR, the TCRdb table keeps only in-frame clones and is missing some. Of 95,000 to 100,000 clones listed, 80% to 90% are singletons. Sequencing was performed on blood. The receptors here all came from a man aged 30-40 years in good health. The CDR3 runs from the conserved cysteine through the conserved F or W. Each record gives: J gene, clone size, V gene, CDR3 protein. The size field is filled for only some rows; it gives once, few, many or a size class.

>TRBJ1-5|-|TRBV28
CASSFIRGHQPQHF
>TRBJ1-5|-|TRBV7-2
CASSYGSNQPQHF
>TRBJ2-7|-|TRBV6-1
CASSEGPPSSYEQYF
>TRBJ2-1|-|TRBV11-3
CASSLDTPALAGGSSEQFF
>TRBJ2-7|-|TRBV3-1/TRBV3-2
CASSLWDRQYEQYF
>TRBJ2-7|-|TRBV27
CASSSSSGGSAYEQYF
>TRBJ2-7|-|TRBV4-1
CASSQDRINVSYEQYF
>TRBJ1-3|-|TRBV6-5
CASFRTGSTGNTIYF
>TRBJ1-5|-|TRBV28
CASQGGRSYNQPQHF
>TRBJ1-1|-|TRBV27
CASSRQGLTEAFF
>TRBJ2-7|-|TRBV30
CAWNLASGDVEQYF
>TRBJ1-2|few|TRBV2
CASSEEDRSNYGYTF
>TRBJ2-1|-|TRBV24-1
CAIAESGTRAYNEQFF
>TRBJ1-5|-|TRBV24-1
CATSDEDRGAGSNQPQHF
>TRBJ2-2|-|TRBV9
CASSAHRGETGELFF
>TRBJ2-6|-|TRBV5-4
CASSLAGTGANVLTF
>TRBJ2-1|-|TRBV7-2
CASRFHSGAEQFF
>TRBJ1-2|-|TRBV5-8
CASSTGTGGAEGYTF
>TRBJ2-1|-|TRBV4-1
CASSPDSGGFAYNEQFF
>TRBJ2-5|-|TRBV5-4
CASSHQGAQYF
>TRBJ1-1|once|TRBV6-5
CASSYSNRVAEAFF
>TRBJ1-2|-|TRBV20-1
CSGDTGSGYTF
>TRBJ2-1|-|TRBV28
CASRRTGGYGFEQFF
>TRBJ2-5|-|TRBV5-4
CASSFGQETQYF
>TRBJ1-1|-|TRBV27
CASSSVLTGVNTEAFF
>TRBJ1-2|-|TRBV28
CATDGRTQYGYTF
>TRBJ2-6|-|TRBV19
CASTPGGGLSGANVLTF
>TRBJ2-3|-|TRBV5-1
CASSLDQGDTQYF
>TRBJ1-1|-|TRBV30
CAGGRPGGATTEAFF
>TRBJ1-1|-|TRBV5-1
CASSRTPGTEAFF
>TRBJ1-5|-|TRBV5-6
CASSLRGSGNQPQHF
>TRBJ1-6|once|TRBV5-1
CASSLSDRERSPLHF
>TRBJ2-6|-|TRBV7-9
CASSPDRAGGANVLTF
>TRBJ1-1|-|TRBV14
CASSPTLWHANTEAFF
>TRBJ1-1|-|TRBV28
CASIQDRVGGTEAFF
>TRBJ2-5|-|TRBV2
CASSGVQETQYF
>TRBJ1-2|-|TRBV7-6
CASSLVRGQDGYTF